Below are 10 T cell receptor beta chains sequenced from a single sample in a study of blood T cells in healthy people across ages. The authors ran a second PCR of roughly 7 to 11 cycles using a sample-barcoded 5' primer and a J-beta primer mix. In TCRdb, the 5' RACE reads were re-called with MiXCR into one record per CDR3 protein. The sample has roughly 2 million distinct CDR3 sequences; around half are singletons. Specimen: blood. Source of these receptors: a woman in her 40s in good health.

The chain recombines TRBV4-3 with TRBJ2-5, with 11 bases fitting TRBD2. After removal of 0 bases from V and 1 base from J, the junction contained 10 bases not matched to a gene. This CDR3 comprises 19 residues. The germline CDR1 and CDR2 sequences are LGHNA and YSLEER. The CDR3 spells CASSQDAPVTSGGQETQYF. The CDR3 DNA is TGCGCCAGCAGCCAAGATGCCCCGGTTACTAGCGGGGGCCAAGAGACCCAGTACTTC.

The V call is TRBV29-1, the J call TRBJ1-4; D remains ambiguous. The CDR3 is made up of 13 amino acids. Germline CDR1 reads SQVTM; CDR2 reads ANQGSEA. Trimming cost V 4 bases and J 7 bases, with 13 bases left between them. The CDR3 sequence is CSVGSVLTEKLFF. In DNA form, the CDR3 reads TGCAGCGTTGGATCAGTGCTGACTGAAAAACTGTTTTTT.

J is TRBJ1-2 and V is TRBV20-1; 10 positions match TRBD1. The V gene end was trimmed by 3 bases and the J gene end by 4 bases; junction bases not matched to a gene: 8. Germline values: CDR1 DFQATT, CDR2 SNEGSKA (reference sequence). The CDR3 is 15 residues long. CDR3: CSARGTGASTYGYTF. The CDR3 region has the DNA TGCAGTGCTAGGGGGACAGGGGCCTCCACCTATGGCTACACCTTC.

There are a few counts of this clonotype. The rearrangement links TRBV4-1 to TRBJ2-6; 9 bases match TRBD1. This CDR3 region has 17 residues. V lost 3 bases and J lost 1; bases outside the gene matches: 4. CDR1 MGHRA and CDR2 YSYEKL come from the germline V gene. The CDR3 is CASSHDRGGSGANVLTF. For the CDR3, the DNA is TGCGCCAGCAGCCACGACAGGGGGGGATCTGGGGCCAACGTCCTGACTTTC.

This clonotype was detected a few times. V gene TRBV27 combines with J gene TRBJ2-3, with 11 positions matching TRBD2. The germline V gene encodes CDR1 MNHEY and CDR2 SMNVEV (reference sequence). The CDR3 is made up of 19 amino acids. V dropped 6 bases and J dropped 6; count of bases not matched to a gene: 20. CDR3 residues: CASSSHLTSGALRGDTQYF. CDR3 in DNA: TGTGCCAGCAGCTCACACTTGACTAGCGGGGCCCTCAGGGGGGATACGCAGTATTTT.

Points on this clonotype: The germline gene is not matched at one end of the junction; a read error may be the cause. This chain links TRBV6-2 or TRBV6-3 with TRBJ2-1; D ambiguous. The CDR3 runs to 14 residues. Germline CDR1 and CDR2: MNHEY and SVGEGT. The DNA of the CDR3 is TGTGCCAGCAGTGACTCGGGTGGGTCCGATGAGCAGTTCTTC. Protein sequence: CASSDSGGSDEQFF.

This clonotype was picked up many times. The chain uses TRBV5-1 and TRBJ1-4, with D perhaps TRBD1 (5 bases). The germline CDR1 and CDR2 sequences are SGHRS and YFSETQ. The CDR3 runs to 15 residues. Trimming removed 1 base from V and 0 bases from J, with 7 bases in between. The CDR3 DNA sequence: TGCGCCAGCAGCTTGACGGGGGCAACTAATGAAAAACTGTTTTTT. Amino acids: CASSLTGATNEKLFF.

Of note for this clonotype: Compared with germline, one end of the junction differs, possibly owing to a read error. V and J are TRBV6-6 and TRBJ2-7; 12 nucleotides align to TRBD1. Germline V gene lookup returns CDR1 MNHNY and CDR2 SVGAGI (reference sequence). This CDR3 is 16 amino acids long. The CDR3 region has the DNA TGTGCCAGTAGTTACACCACCGGGACAGGGGGCGACGAGCGGTACTTC. As protein: CASSYTTGTGGDERYF.

This chain connects TRBV6-5 to TRBJ1-2; a possible D gene is TRBD1 (5 bases). V dropped 8 bases and J dropped 4 bases, with 17 bases sitting between them. The CDR3 contains 14 residues. Germline CDR1 is MNHEY and CDR2 is SVGAGI. CDR3 in DNA: TGTGCCAGCGGACCTTCCGGGAGGGGCTATGGCTACACCTTC. Translated, it gives CASGPSGRGYGYTF.

The chain uses TRBV27 and TRBJ2-3; 8 nucleotides line up with TRBD2. From germline, CDR1 is MNHEY and CDR2 SMNVEV (reference sequence). The CDR3 covers 17 residues. V lost 4 bases, J lost 6 bases, and 15 bases stayed unmatched. The CDR3 region has the DNA TGTGCCAGCAGTTGGACCTTTGCGGGGGGCCCGATGGATACGCAGTATTTT. Its protein product is CASSWTFAGGPMDTQYF.